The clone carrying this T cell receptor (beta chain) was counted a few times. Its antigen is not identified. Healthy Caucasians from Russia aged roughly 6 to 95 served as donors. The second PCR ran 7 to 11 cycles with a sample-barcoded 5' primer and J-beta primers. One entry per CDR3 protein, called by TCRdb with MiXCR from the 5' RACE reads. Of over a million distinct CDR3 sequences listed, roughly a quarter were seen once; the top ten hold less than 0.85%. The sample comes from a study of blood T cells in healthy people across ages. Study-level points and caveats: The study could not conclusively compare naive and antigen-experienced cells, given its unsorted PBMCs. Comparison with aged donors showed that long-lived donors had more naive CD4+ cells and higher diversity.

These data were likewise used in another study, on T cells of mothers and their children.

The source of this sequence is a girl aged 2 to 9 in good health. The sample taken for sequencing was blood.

The CDR3 sequence is CASSLQTGKSGANVLTF. The CDR3 bases are TGTGCCAGCAGTCTACAGACAGGGAAGTCTGGGGCCAACGTCCTGACTTTC. The chain employs TRBV28 and TRBJ2-6; 7 bases line up with TRBD1. Germline lookup yields CDR1 MDHEN and CDR2 SYDVKM. V lost 5 bases and J lost 1; bases outside the gene matches: 8. This CDR3 is built from 17 residues.